This TCR beta chain was recovered during a study of shared clonotypes between healthy human individuals. The CDR3 length is 13 residues. CDR1 is GTSNPN and CDR2 is SVGIG in the germline V gene (reference sequence). The J segment lost 7 bases and the V segment lost 1 base, leaving 4 bases of the junction unmatched. Adults of Caucasian background living in Nashville, Tennessee made up all donors. The protocol was immunoSEQ multiplex PCR, while the TCRdb copy is restricted to in-frame clones and leaves out a portion. This sample has 2,500,000 or so clones, with roughly 93% found just once. This clonotype originated in a man younger than 35 in good health. Some clones in this sample may be carry-over from other donors' samples. The source material was naive CD4+ T cells from PBMCs. Subset of the sample: CD45RA+ positively selected. The chain joins TRBV30 to TRBJ1-5, with 7 bases that match TRBD1. CDR3 nucleotides: TGTGCCTGGAGTGGGGACAGCGGACAGCCCCAGCATTTT. Translation: CAWSGDSGQPQHF.